These 22 T cell receptor beta chains share one sample of origin, sequenced in a study of T cells after yellow fever vaccination. MiXCR, run by TCRdb on the 5' RACE reads, gives a single entry per CDR3 protein. The repertoire consists of hundreds of thousands of distinct CDR3 sequences, with more than 9% occurring once and the leading ten covering around 14%. The sample was PBMCs, taken on the day of the yellow fever booster vaccination. All receptors derive from a man aged 25-40 years who received the YFV17D yellow fever vaccine.

This clonotype was seen a handful of times. V gene TRBV14 combines with J gene TRBJ2-2, with unresolved D. The germline V gene has CDR1 SGHDN and CDR2 FVKESK. This CDR3 has 15 amino acids. V gave up 0 bases and J gave up 4 bases, with 9 bases separating them. For the CDR3, the DNA is TGTGCCAGCAGCCAAGACAGTCGGGTCACCGGGGAGCTGTTTTTT. The encoded protein is CASSQDSRVTGELFF.

The chain joins TRBV20-1 to TRBJ2-1, with D tentatively TRBD2 (6 bases). The CDR3 consists of 14 residues. Trimming stripped 1 base from V and 3 bases from J, with 10 bases between. The germline V gene has CDR1 DFQATT and CDR2 SNEGSKA (reference sequence). As DNA, the CDR3 is TGCAGTGCTAGAGGCCGGGAGCACTACAATGAGCAGTTCTTC. Translation gives CSARGREHYNEQFF.

This sequence joins TRBV6-2 or TRBV6-3 and TRBJ2-1; D is possibly TRBD1 (6 bases). Germline V CDR1 and CDR2: MNHEY, SVGEGT. This CDR3 is built from 12 residues. V lost 6 bases and J lost 10, with 13 bases in between. The CDR3 sequence: CASSAGVGEQFF. The CDR3 region has the DNA TGTGCCAGCAGCGCAGGGGTCGGGGAGCAGTTCTTC.

The chain joins TRBV7-8 to TRBJ2-7; D is possibly TRBD2 (5 bases). V was pared by 2 bases and J by 0 bases, with 14 bases between. This CDR3 has 16 amino acids. CDR1 and CDR2 from the germline V gene are SGHVS and FQNEAQ. The CDR3 DNA is TGTGCCAGCAGCTTATCCCAGCGGAGAGACTCCTACGAGCAGTACTTC. It yields the protein CASSLSQRRDSYEQYF.

The V and J genes are TRBV12-3 or TRBV12-4 and TRBJ2-5; 7 bases fit TRBD2. The V gene end was trimmed by 3 bases and the J gene end by 1 base; junction bases not matched to a gene: 11. The CDR3 has 17 amino acids. The CDR3 region has the DNA TGTGCCAGCAGTTTTATCCCCACAAGCGGGGCCCAAGAGACCCAGTACTTC. This sequence encodes CASSFIPTSGAQETQYF.

The genes are TRBV2 and TRBJ2-5; weak D call: TRBD2 (6 bases). CDR3 length equals 13 residues. Germline V gives CDR1 SNHLY, CDR2 FYNNEI. Trimming stripped 6 bases from V and 2 bases from J, with 10 bases between. The CDR3 sequence: CASRGTEQETQYF. Written as DNA, the CDR3 is TGTGCCAGCAGGGGGACTGAGCAAGAGACCCAGTACTTC.

The chain uses TRBV6-1 and TRBJ2-5; the match to TRBD1 covers 7 bases. The CDR3 covers 14 residues. Germline CDR1 reads MNHNS; CDR2 reads SASEGT. The ends lost 10 bases at V and 3 bases at J; junction bases unmatched: 11. DNA for the CDR3: TGTGCCACCGACCCGGGGACAGCAGAAGAGACCCAGTACTTC. Protein: CATDPGTAEETQYF.

The rearrangement uses TRBV7-9 and TRBJ2-7; no clear D gene. Per germline, CDR1 SEHNR and CDR2 FQNEAQ (reference sequence). Trimming took 5 bases from V and 5 from J, leaving 16 bases between them. The CDR3 spans 14 residues. CDR3 DNA: TGTGCCAGCAGCCTCTTAGGGATCCCAGACGAGCAGTACTTC. Translation: CASSLLGIPDEQYF.

This clonotype was counted a few times. The chain is built from TRBV11-2 and TRBJ1-1; a possible D gene is TRBD1 (5 bases). Germline CDR1 is SGHAT and CDR2 is FQNNGV. The CDR3 has 13 amino acids. Trimming left V 5 bases short and J 9 bases short, with 16 bases between. The CDR3 DNA sequence: TGTGCCAGCAGCGCCCAAGGGGTTACCCAAGCTTTCTTT. It specifies CASSAQGVTQAFF.

This clonotype was picked up a small number of times. The chain joins TRBV5-5 to TRBJ2-2; 9 bases line up with TRBD1. CDR3 size: 16 residues. With V trimmed by 4 bases and J by 6 bases, 10 bases remained unmatched. CDR1 and CDR2 (germline): SGHKS, YYEKEE (reference sequence). The CDR3 sequence is CASSRTGAVVAGELFF. Written as DNA, the CDR3 is TGTGCCAGCAGCAGGACAGGGGCCGTTGTCGCCGGGGAGCTGTTTTTT.

Written as DNA, the CDR3 is TGTGCCAGCAGCTTAGTTATGCGACAAGGCTACGAGCAGTACTTC. Translating it yields CASSLVMRQGYEQYF. The chain carries TRBV7-2 and TRBJ2-7, with unresolved D. The length of the CDR3 is 15 residues. The V gene's germline CDR1 is SGHTA and CDR2 FQGNSA. V lost 1 base and J 3 bases, leaving 13 bases between the germline ends.

The chain links TRBV2 to TRBJ2-1, with no clear D. Per the germline V gene, CDR1 is SNHLY and CDR2 is FYNNEI. With 5 bases removed from V and 8 bases from J, the gap between germline ends came to 4 bases. The CDR3 covers 10 residues. The CDR3 here is CASSNDEQFF. The CDR3, as DNA: TGTGCCAGCAGTAACGATGAGCAGTTCTTC. Supplemented by reference TRBV2 and TRBJ2-1, the full variable domain reads EPEVTQTPSHQVTQMGQEVILRCVPISNHLYFYWYRQILGQKVEFLVSFYNNEISEKSEIFDDQFSVERPDGSNFTLKIRSTKLEDSAMYFCASSNDEQFFGPGTRLTVL.

This chain links TRBV12-3 or TRBV12-4 with TRBJ2-3, with 9 bases matching TRBD2. V was clipped by 6 bases and J by 0 bases; unmatched bases: 10. The CDR3 contains 17 residues. The CDR3 DNA is TGTGCCAGCAGCATAAACCGACTAGCGGACAGCACAGATACGCAGTATTTT. Encoded protein: CASSINRLADSTDTQYF.

The rearrangement links TRBV6-2 or TRBV6-3 to TRBJ2-5; D may correspond to TRBD1 or TRBD2 (6 bases each). The CDR3 sequence is 14 residues long. Germline CDR1 and CDR2: MNHEY and SVGEGT. Trimming shortened V by 7 bases and J by 2 bases, and 14 bases separated the two germline ends. DNA for the CDR3: TGTGCCAGCAATCGGGGGCCATTACAAGAGACCCAGTACTTC. Protein sequence: CASNRGPLQETQYF.

This clonotype occurred many times. The V and J genes are TRBV5-1 and TRBJ1-1, with D uncertain. This CDR3 contains 13 residues. Trimming removed 4 bases from V and 7 bases from J, with 14 bases in between. Per germline, CDR1 SGHRS and CDR2 YFSETQ. The chain's CDR3 is CASSAGTGNEAFF. The DNA of the CDR3 is TGCGCCAGCAGCGCCGGTACGGGGAATGAAGCTTTCTTT. Filled out from reference TRBV5-1 and TRBJ1-1, the complete variable domain reads KAGVTQTPRYLIKTRGQQVTLSCSPISGHRSVSWYQQTPGQGLQFLFEYFSETQRNKGNFPGRFSGRQFSNSRSEMNVSTLELGDSALYLCASSAGTGNEAFFGQGTRLTVV.

This clonotype was counted only a few times. The chain joins TRBV20-1 to TRBJ2-1, with no clear D. V gave up 2 bases and J gave up 4 bases, with 9 bases separating them. The CDR3 extends over 13 amino acids. Germline CDR1 and CDR2: DFQATT and SNEGSKA (reference sequence). The CDR3 bases are TGCAGTGCTAGATCCTACTCTTACAATGAGCAGTTCTTC. This codes for CSARSYSYNEQFF.

This clonotype was picked up a small number of times. CDR3 nucleotides: TGCGCCAGCAGCGGGGGTGTTAGCGCAGACGGGGAGCTGTTTTTT. Translating it yields CASSGGVSADGELFF. The chain recombines TRBV5-1 with TRBJ2-2; D is perhaps TRBD1 or TRBD2 (5 bases each). CDR3 length: 15 amino acids. Trimming left V 4 bases short and J 7 bases short, with 17 bases between. Germline V gene sequence: CDR1 SGHRS, CDR2 YFSETQ. The whole variable domain, remainder taken from reference TRBV5-1 and TRBJ2-2, is KAGVTQTPRYLIKTRGQQVTLSCSPISGHRSVSWYQQTPGQGLQFLFEYFSETQRNKGNFPGRFSGRQFSNSRSEMNVSTLELGDSALYLCASSGGVSADGELFFGEGSRLTVL.

In its sample, this clonotype was seen a few times. The chain's CDR3 is CASSLGVTGKNTGELFF. The DNA for the CDR3 is TGTGCCAGCAGTTTAGGGGTTACAGGGAAAAACACCGGGGAGCTGTTTTTT. This chain joins TRBV27 and TRBJ2-2; D is possibly TRBD1 (6 bases). V was shortened by 2 bases and J by 2 bases, with 15 bases between the two germline ends. Germline assignment: CDR1 MNHEY and CDR2 SMNVEV (reference sequence). The CDR3 is made up of 17 amino acids.

A single count supports this clonotype. The V gene is TRBV24-1, the J gene TRBJ2-6; no reliable D call. Trimming took off 10 bases at V and 0 bases at J, with 9 bases between the two ends. The CDR3 consists of 14 residues. Germline CDR1 reads KGHDR; CDR2 reads SFDVKD. The CDR3 nucleotides read TGTGCCACGAGGCTTTTCTCTGGGGCCAACGTCCTGACTTTC. Amino acids: CATRLFSGANVLTF.

This clonotype was counted at least ten times. In nucleotides, the CDR3 is TGTGCCAGCAATTTCAGGGAGGATGAGACCCAGTACTTC. Translated: CASNFREDETQYF. The J gene is TRBJ2-5, the V gene TRBV7-9; tentative D call: TRBD2 (6 bases). Germline CDR1 reads SEHNR; CDR2 reads FQNEAQ (reference sequence). V was cut by 7 bases and J by 5 bases, with 14 bases left in between. CDR3 length: 13 residues.

This clonotype was seen more than once but under ten times. The rearrangement links TRBV7-9 to TRBJ2-7, with TRBD2 identical over 13 bases. The V and J ends lost 5 bases and 7 bases, in that order; junction bases with no gene match: 8. This CDR3 is built from 15 residues. The V gene's germline CDR1 is SEHNR and CDR2 FQNEAQ (reference sequence). As DNA, the CDR3 is TGTGCCAGCAGCCAGGGGACTAGCGGGATGGAAGAGCAGTACTTC. This translates into CASSQGTSGMEEQYF.

The sample holds a few counts of this clonotype. V usage is TRBV5-1 and J usage is TRBJ1-3; D might be TRBD1 (5 bases). V lost 7 bases and J 1 base, leaving 15 bases between the germline ends. The CDR3 extends over 15 amino acids. The germline V gene encodes CDR1 SGHRS and CDR2 YFSETQ. DNA for the CDR3: TGCGCCAGCCGCCCTGGGACTTCTTCTGGAAACACCATATATTTT. Protein sequence: CASRPGTSSGNTIYF.